Shown below are 26 T cell receptor beta chains from a single sample sequenced in a study of blood T cell repertoires in COVID-19. Repertoires were generated with immunoSEQ multiplex PCR, while TCRdb's copy carries only in-frame clones and drops some. The sample has about 460,000 clones, about nine tenths seen once. Sequencing used PBMCs or T cells enriched from blood (not recorded which). These receptors were obtained from a woman aged 60-75 years who had recovered from COVID-19.

The rearrangement joins TRBV7-6 to TRBJ1-3, with D tentatively TRBD1 (6 bases). This CDR3 comprises 17 residues. Germline V gives CDR1 SGHVS, CDR2 FNYEAQ. Trimming pared 4 bases from V and 3 bases from J, leaving 19 bases between. CDR3 coding DNA: TGTGCCAGCAGCTGGACCTCGGGAGGGGGAAGTGGAAACACCATATATTTT. It translates to CASSWTSGGGSGNTIYF.

This clone was observed a single time. The chain uses TRBV12-5 and TRBJ1-3; D ambiguous. CDR3 size: 15 residues. The germline CDR1 and CDR2 sequences are LGHNT and FRNRAP. V dropped 5 bases and J dropped 1 base, with 12 bases sitting between them. The CDR3 here is CASGPEGISGNTIYF. The DNA of the CDR3 is TGTGCTAGTGGTCCGGAGGGAATATCTGGAAACACCATATATTTT.

The chain uses TRBV30 and TRBJ1-2; D not certain. Germline V CDR1 and CDR2: GTSNPN, SVGIG (reference sequence). CDR3 length: 14 amino acids. V shed 0 bases and J shed 8 bases, with 16 bases lying between them. DNA for the CDR3: TGTGCCTGGAGTGTATCTTCCGGGGTCTCGGGCTACACCTTC. Translated: CAWSVSSGVSGYTF.

The V gene is TRBV5-1, the J gene TRBJ1-2; D unclear. Germline CDR1 SGHRS, CDR2 YFSETQ. This CDR3 region has 15 residues. Trimming stripped 0 bases from V and 6 bases from J, with 15 bases between. CDR3 in amino acids: CASSLVRFSSDGYTF. The CDR3 DNA follows: TGCGCCAGCAGCTTGGTGAGGTTCAGCTCAGATGGCTACACCTTC. The full variable domain, completed using reference TRBV5-1 and TRBJ1-2, is KAGVTQTPRYLIKTRGQQVTLSCSPISGHRSVSWYQQTPGQGLQFLFEYFSETQRNKGNFPGRFSGRQFSNSRSEMNVSTLELGDSALYLCASSLVRFSSDGYTFGSGTRLTVV.

The rearrangement joins TRBV19 to TRBJ2-7; D is perhaps TRBD1 (7 bases). Trimming cost V 7 bases and J 6 bases, with 16 bases left between them. CDR1 is LNHDA and CDR2 is SQIVND in the germline V gene (reference sequence). CDR3 length: 13 amino acids. The CDR3: CASNRQGGGEQYF. The CDR3 nucleotides are TGTGCCAGTAATCGACAGGGAGGAGGCGAGCAGTACTTC.

This chain connects TRBV15 to TRBJ1-1, with 9 bases identical to TRBD1. After removal of 6 bases from V and 1 base from J, the junction contained 0 bases not matched to a gene. The germline CDR1 and CDR2 sequences are LNHNV and YYDKDF (reference sequence). The CDR3 covers 13 residues. The CDR3 is CATRDRGNTEAFF. CDR3 in DNA: TGTGCCACCAGGGACAGGGGGAACACTGAAGCTTTCTTT.

The chain combines TRBV2 with TRBJ1-4, with a weak D call TRBD1 (5 bases). Germline V lookup: CDR1 SNHLY, CDR2 FYNNEI. CDR3 length: 15 residues. Trimming removed 6 bases at V and 12 bases at J, with 23 bases between. The CDR3 DNA sequence: TGTGCCAGCAGCTTGATCCGGGACTTCCAGGCGGAACTGTTTTTT. As protein: CASSLIRDFQAELFF. Full variable domain (rest looked up from reference TRBV2 and TRBJ1-4): EPEVTQTPSHQVTQMGQEVILRCVPISNHLYFYWYRQILGQKVEFLVSFYNNEISEKSEIFDDQFSVERPDGSNFTLKIRSTKLEDSAMYFCASSLIRDFQAELFFGSGTQLSVL.

This chain links TRBV10-3 with TRBJ2-1; a possible D gene is TRBD1 (5 bases). This CDR3 has 13 amino acids. Germline V gene sequence: CDR1 ENHRY, CDR2 SYGVKD. V shed 10 bases and J shed 3 bases, with 13 bases lying between them. CDR3 loop: CATLTDSYNEQFF. DNA of the CDR3: TGTGCCACCTTGACCGACAGCTACAATGAGCAGTTCTTC.

The rearrangement uses TRBV6-4 and TRBJ2-1; a possible D gene is TRBD2 (6 bases). The CDR3 spans 14 residues. V lost 3 bases to trimming and J lost 4 bases, with 10 bases between them. Germline V lookup: CDR1 MRHNA, CDR2 SNTAGT. CDR3 sequence reads: CASSEIGGYNEQFF. DNA of the CDR3: TGTGCCAGCAGTGAAATCGGGGGTTACAATGAGCAGTTCTTC.

V is TRBV18 and J is TRBJ1-2; D remains unclear. This CDR3 comprises 13 residues. Looked up from germline, CDR1 is KGHSH and CDR2 is LQKENI. The germline V and J ends were trimmed by 5 bases and 4 bases, with 11 bases remaining between them. CDR3 nucleotide sequence: TGTGCCAGCTCAGCGGGATCCCCCTATGGCTACACCTTC. Translation: CASSAGSPYGYTF.

The chain carries TRBV7-8 and TRBJ1-2, with a tentative D call TRBD1 (6 bases). The V end was cut by 5 bases, the J end by 2 bases, with 12 bases between. The CDR3 runs 14 residues. CDR1 and CDR2 from the germline V gene are SGHVS and FQNEAQ. The chain's CDR3 is CASSQFGQNYGYTF. Written as DNA, the CDR3 is TGTGCCAGCAGCCAGTTCGGACAGAACTATGGCTACACCTTC.

The chain carries TRBV5-6 and TRBJ1-3; 7 bases are shared with TRBD1. This CDR3 spans 18 amino acids. The germline gives CDR1 SGHDT, CDR2 YYEEEE. The V and J ends lost 3 bases and 0 bases, in that order; junction bases with no gene match: 12. The CDR3 bases are TGTGCCAGCAGCTCGCGGCCGGGACAGCTTATCTCTGGAAACACCATATATTTT. Translating gives CASSSRPGQLISGNTIYF.

The rearrangement uses TRBV10-3 and TRBJ2-3; 12 bases are shared with TRBD2. From germline, CDR1 is ENHRY and CDR2 SYGVKD. V shed 6 bases, J shed 3 bases, and the junction held 10 bases outside the gene matches. This CDR3 is built from 17 residues. The CDR3 loop reads CAISTFASGGATDTQYF. The CDR3 region has the DNA TGTGCCATCAGCACCTTTGCTAGCGGGGGGGCGACAGATACGCAGTATTTT.

In this sample, this clone turned up once. The CDR3 DNA follows: TGTGCCAGCAGTTCAATAGCGGGAAACACAGATACGCAGTATTTT. This translates into CASSSIAGNTDTQYF. The chain carries TRBV27 and TRBJ2-3; TRBD2 matches at 8 bases. The CDR3 has 15 amino acids. Germline assignment: CDR1 MNHEY and CDR2 SMNVEV (reference sequence). Unmatched junction bases numbered 5, after V lost 4 bases and J lost 2 bases.

The J gene is TRBJ2-7, the V gene TRBV27; TRBD1 matches 7 bases. The CDR3 is 15 amino acids. From germline, CDR1 is MNHEY and CDR2 SMNVEV (reference sequence). V trimming: 0 bases; J trimming: 5 bases; junction bases outside the gene matches: 7. The CDR3 here is CASSLSPTGLDEQYV. As DNA, the CDR3 is TGTGCCAGCAGTTTATCGCCGACAGGGTTGGACGAGCAGTACGTC.

The CDR3 sequence: CASSFMGSQRGTEAFF. For the CDR3, the DNA is TGCGCCAGCAGCTTCATGGGGTCCCAAAGGGGCACTGAAGCTTTCTTT. This chain joins TRBV5-1 and TRBJ1-1; a weak D match, TRBD1 (5 bases). From germline, CDR1 is SGHRS and CDR2 YFSETQ. The CDR3 is made up of 16 amino acids. The V gene lost 2 bases and the J gene lost 4 bases, with 18 bases spanning the gap.

This rearrangement joins TRBV19 to TRBJ1-5, with 7 bases identical to TRBD1. Per the germline V gene, CDR1 is LNHDA and CDR2 is SQIVND (reference sequence). This CDR3 spans 16 amino acids. V lost 8 bases and J lost 6; bases outside the gene matches: 16. The CDR3 nucleotides read TGTGCCAGTGAGAGGTCTGGGACAGTGAGGCCTCAGCCCCAGCATTTT. Translation gives CASERSGTVRPQPQHF.

This chain uses TRBV24-1 with TRBJ2-1; 9 bases are a match to TRBD2. V lost 4 bases and J lost 3; bases outside the gene matches: 6. The germline gives CDR1 KGHDR, CDR2 SFDVKD. The CDR3 is made up of 16 amino acids. This chain's CDR3 is CATSDPRGGNYNEQFF. CDR3 DNA sequence: TGTGCCACCAGTGACCCGCGGGGGGGCAACTACAATGAGCAGTTCTTC.

The rearrangement joins TRBV30 to TRBJ2-3, with D possibly matching TRBD2 (6 bases). Germline V gives CDR1 GTSNPN, CDR2 SVGIG (reference sequence). Trimming cost V 4 bases and J 4 bases, with 12 bases left between them. The CDR3 totals 13 residues. Here the CDR3 reads CAWTSDLADTQYF. DNA of the CDR3: TGTGCCTGGACTAGCGATCTTGCAGATACGCAGTATTTT.

In DNA, the CDR3 is TGTGCCAGCAGCATCCAGGACAGTGGGGGAGGCTACACCTTC. Its translation is CASSIQDSGGGYTF. The J gene is TRBJ1-2, the V gene TRBV7-2; D might be TRBD1 (6 bases). V dropped 5 bases and J dropped 8 bases, with 18 bases sitting between them. Per germline, CDR1 SGHTA and CDR2 FQGNSA. This CDR3 is 14 amino acids long.

J is TRBJ1-6 and V is TRBV10-3; TRBD1 aligns across 8 bases. The CDR3 loop spans 15 amino acids. The germline V gene encodes CDR1 ENHRY and CDR2 SYGVKD. V trimming: 3 bases; J trimming: 9 bases; junction bases outside the gene matches: 7. The CDR3 bases are TGTGCCATCAGTGAACAAGGACAGGGAGGTTCACCCCTCCACTTT. Encoded protein: CAISEQGQGGSPLHF.

The chain employs TRBV11-2 and TRBJ1-1; D unclear. Trimming cost V 5 bases and J 4 bases, with 14 bases left between them. The CDR3 runs to 14 residues. CDR1 SGHAT and CDR2 FQNNGV come from the germline V gene. The CDR3 bases are TGTGCCAGCAGCCACCCCCCTCGGGGCACTGAAGCTTTCTTT. This translates into CASSHPPRGTEAFF. Filled out from reference TRBV11-2 and TRBJ1-1, the complete variable domain reads EAGVAQSPRYKIIEKRQSVAFWCNPISGHATLYWYQQILGQGPKLLIQFQNNGVVDDSQLPKDRFSAERLKGVDSTLKIQPAKLEDSAVYLCASSHPPRGTEAFFGQGTRLTVV.

The chain recombines TRBV7-7 with TRBJ2-7; perhaps TRBD2 as D (6 bases). With 1 base removed from V and 2 bases from J, the gap between germline ends came to 15 bases. Germline lookup yields CDR1 SSHAT and CDR2 FNYEAQ (reference sequence). The CDR3 covers 16 residues. The CDR3 spells CASSLEVRGLPYEQYV. The CDR3 coding sequence is TGTGCCAGCAGCTTAGAGGTGCGGGGCTTACCCTACGAGCAGTACGTC.

A remark on this clone: The junction does not match germline at one end; this may be a read error. CDR3 in DNA: TGTGCCAGCAGTAACTCAGGTGGGGGCCAGCAGCCCCAGCATTTT. It is translated as CASSNSGGGQQPQHF. This chain joins TRBV6-2 or TRBV6-3 and TRBJ1-5, with a tentative D call TRBD1 (6 bases). The CDR3 loop spans 15 amino acids. The germline CDR1 and CDR2 sequences are MNHEY and SVGEGT.

The sample holds a few counts of this clone. CDR3 DNA sequence: TGTGCCAGCGGCAACGCAGGGAATGAAGCTTTCTTT. This encodes CASGNAGNEAFF. J is TRBJ1-1 and V is TRBV6-6, with D perhaps TRBD1 (5 bases). The ends were cut back, 8 bases at V and 7 bases at J, with 14 bases in the middle. The CDR3 totals 12 residues. Germline V lookup: CDR1 MNHNY, CDR2 SVGAGI (reference sequence).

The CDR3 sequence is CASSPNGNTIYF. CDR3 bases: TGCGCCAGCAGCCCAAATGGAAACACCATATATTTT. The V gene is TRBV4-1, the J gene TRBJ1-3, with D uncertain. The CDR3 extends over 12 amino acids. V lost 4 bases and J lost 3, with 4 bases in between. Germline lookup yields CDR1 MGHRA and CDR2 YSYEKL.